This passage covers 10 T cell receptor beta chains from one sample sequenced in a study of cytomegalovirus exposure and HLA in healthy donors. PCR amplification relied on 60 Vbeta primers (plus 13 Jbeta primers). Clones were read by immunoSEQ multiplex PCR, and TCRdb kept only the in-frame ones, dropping some. The sample holds 18,000 or so clones, about 75% seen once. The source material was PBMCs. These receptors came from a man younger than 30 in good health and CMV-seronegative.

The CDR3 sequence: CASSLVQGQFGSYEQYF. Here the CDR3 DNA reads TGTGCCAGCAGCTTGGTACAGGGGCAGTTTGGTTCCTACGAGCAGTACTTC. The rearrangement uses TRBV5-4 and TRBJ2-7; 7 nucleotides line up with TRBD1. The ends lost 0 bases at V and 1 base at J; junction bases unmatched: 10. The CDR3 loop spans 17 amino acids. Germline V gene data show CDR1 as SGHNT and CDR2 as YYREEE (reference sequence).

The rearrangement uses TRBV18 and TRBJ1-2; 8 bases align to TRBD1. Unmatched junction bases numbered 4, after V lost 6 bases and J lost 7 bases. From germline, CDR1 is KGHSH and CDR2 LQKENI. This CDR3 spans 12 amino acids. CDR3 sequence: CASSRQGSGYTF. In DNA, the CDR3 is TGTGCCAGCTCGAGACAGGGGAGTGGCTACACCTTC.

The chain joins TRBV6-6 to TRBJ1-2, with 8 bases aligning to TRBD1. Germline V gene data show CDR1 as MNHNY and CDR2 as SVGAGI (reference sequence). V lost 2 bases, J lost 4 bases, and 6 bases stayed unmatched. The CDR3 loop spans 15 amino acids. This CDR3 is CASSYRPDRGYGYTF. CDR3 DNA: TGTGCCAGCAGTTACCGGCCCGACAGGGGCTATGGCTACACCTTC.

The V call is TRBV29-1, the J call TRBJ1-2; 12 bases agree with TRBD1. The CDR3 has 14 amino acids. Germline trimming cut 3 bases from V and 7 bases from J; bases unmatched to any gene: 6. Germline CDR1 is SQVTM and CDR2 is ANQGSEA. The CDR3, as DNA: TGCAGCGTTGAGGGTGGGACAGGGGGCTTTGGCTACACCTTC. This translates into CSVEGGTGGFGYTF.

This chain connects TRBV5-6 to TRBJ2-1; 7 bases line up with TRBD1. V gave up 1 base and J gave up 7 bases; unmatched junction bases: 2. The CDR3 sequence is 13 residues long. Germline CDR1 SGHDT, CDR2 YYEEEE. CDR3 nucleotides: TGTGCCAGCAGCTTGTACAGGGGAAATGAGCAGTTCTTC. This translates into CASSLYRGNEQFF.

As regards this clone: At one end, the junction sequence differs from germline, possibly due to a read error. The V and J genes are TRBV7-7 and TRBJ2-3, with TRBD2 as a possible D gene (5 bases). CDR1 is SSHAT and CDR2 is FNYEAQ in the germline V gene (reference sequence). The CDR3 length is 15 residues. The DNA of the CDR3 is TGTGCTAGCAGTCCCGGTCGTACCGGAGGAGATACGCAGTATTTT. It is translated as CASSPGRTGGDTQYF. Full variable domain (rest looked up from reference TRBV7-7 and TRBJ2-3): GAGVSQSPRYKVTKRGQDVTLRCDPISSHATLYWYQQALGQGPEFLTYFNYEAQPDKSGLPSDRFSAERPEGSISTLTIQRTEQRDSAMYRCASSPGRTGGDTQYFGPGTRLTVL.

The chain employs TRBV14 and TRBJ2-7; tentative D call: TRBD2 (5 bases). The CDR3 is made up of 18 amino acids. Germline loops: CDR1 SGHDN, CDR2 FVKESK. V was shortened by 1 base and J by 2 bases, with 21 bases between the two germline ends. The chain's CDR3 is CASSQVRGLSGNPYEQYF. CDR3 bases: TGTGCCAGCAGCCAAGTGCGCGGGTTGAGCGGTAACCCCTACGAGCAGTACTTC. Looking up the rest from reference TRBV14 and TRBJ2-7 gives the full variable domain: EAGVTQFPSHSVIEKGQTVTLRCDPISGHDNLYWYRRVMGKEIKFLLHFVKESKQDESGMPNNRFLAERTGGTYSTLKVQPAELEDSGVYFCASSQVRGLSGNPYEQYFGPGTRLTVT.

J is TRBJ2-7 and V is TRBV30; TRBD2 matches at 14 bases. The germline V gene has CDR1 GTSNPN and CDR2 SVGIG (reference sequence). J lost 4 bases, V lost 5 bases, and 10 bases had no gene match. The CDR3 spans 16 residues. CDR3 DNA sequence: TGTGCCTGGGCCCCGGGACTAGCGGGAGCGTTGTACGAGCAGTACTTC. As protein: CAWAPGLAGALYEQYF.

The chain links TRBV5-1 to TRBJ1-1; perhaps TRBD1 as D (6 bases). Per germline, CDR1 SGHRS and CDR2 YFSETQ. CDR3 length: 14 residues. The V gene lost 6 bases and the J gene lost 4 bases, with 16 bases spanning the gap. DNA for the CDR3: TGCGCCAGCACAACGGACAGTCTGTCCACTGAAGCTTTCTTT. It translates to CASTTDSLSTEAFF.

The chain recombines TRBV7-9 with TRBJ2-7; D possibly corresponds to TRBD1 (6 bases). The CDR3 is 14 residues long. Looked up from germline, CDR1 is SEHNR and CDR2 is FQNEAQ (reference sequence). The V and J ends lost 5 bases and 0 bases respectively, with 11 bases between them. CDR3 sequence: CASSLDSHSYEQYF. The DNA for the CDR3 is TGTGCCAGCAGCCTGGACAGTCACTCCTACGAGCAGTACTTC.